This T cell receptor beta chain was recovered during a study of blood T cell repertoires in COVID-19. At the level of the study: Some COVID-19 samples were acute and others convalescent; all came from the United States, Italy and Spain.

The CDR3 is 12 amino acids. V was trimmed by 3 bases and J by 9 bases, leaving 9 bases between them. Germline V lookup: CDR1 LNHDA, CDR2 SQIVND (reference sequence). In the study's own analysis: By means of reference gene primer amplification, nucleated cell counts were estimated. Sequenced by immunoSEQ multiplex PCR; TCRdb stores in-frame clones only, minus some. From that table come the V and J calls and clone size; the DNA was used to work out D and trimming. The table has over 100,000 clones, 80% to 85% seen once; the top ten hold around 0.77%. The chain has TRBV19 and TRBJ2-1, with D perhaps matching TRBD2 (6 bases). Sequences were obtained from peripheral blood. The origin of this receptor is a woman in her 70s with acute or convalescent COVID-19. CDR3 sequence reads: CASSIRRGEQFF. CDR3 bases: TGTGCCAGTAGTATTCGGCGGGGTGAGCAGTTCTTC.